The subject of this entry is one T cell receptor (beta chain). Its antigen is unknown. The record originates from a study of cytomegalovirus exposure and HLA in healthy donors. Study-wide results and caveats: Several of the most significant clusters appeared, in a later analysis, to be linked to common viral pathogens.

The PCR used 60 Vbeta and 13 Jbeta primers. The assay was immunoSEQ multiplex PCR, and TCRdb's table has in-frame clones only and misses some. The table includes some 140,000 clones, around 80% detected once. V shed 3 bases and J 6 bases; nucleotides not matched to a gene: 7. Per the germline V gene, CDR1 is MGHRA and CDR2 is YSYEKL. The CDR3 totals 14 residues. The chain joins TRBV4-1 to TRBJ1-2; 7 bases align to TRBD1. The source material was PBMCs. This clonotype was sampled from a man aged 25 to 45 in good health and CMV-seropositive. The CDR3 DNA is TGCGCCAGCAGCCAGACCGACAGGGAGGATGGCTACACCTTC. Amino acid sequence: CASSQTDREDGYTF.